This T cell receptor (beta chain) was captured in a study of blood T cell repertoires in COVID-19. About the study: The United States, Italy and Spain supplied acute and convalescent COVID-19 samples. Nucleic acid was either cDNA or gDNA, and it came from T cells, B-cell-depleted T cells, or PBMCs.

Original processing notes: Amplification from reference gene primers served as the basis for estimated nucleated cell counts. Using immunoSEQ multiplex PCR, the repertoire was profiled, and TCRdb retains in-frame clones only, with some absent. V and J calls and clone size come straight from that table; D and trimming were deduced from the DNA. The sample has 150,000 to 200,000 clones; approximately 86% are singletons. In germline, CDR1 is PRHDT, CDR2 FYEKMQ (reference sequence). Trimming stripped 5 bases from V and 2 bases from J, with 20 bases between. The CDR3 is 17 amino acids. The chain recombines TRBV13 with TRBJ2-3; TRBD2 is a possible D gene (6 bases). This clonotype originated in a woman older than 75 in a cohort sampled during active or convalescent COVID-19. The material sequenced was peripheral blood. CDR3 bases: TGTGCCAGCAGCGAGATGGAGGAGGGCCAATACACAGATACGCAGTATTTT. This translates into CASSEMEEGQYTDTQYF.